This T cell receptor (beta chain) appears in the sequencing data of a study of shared clonotypes between healthy human individuals. General observations from the study: Relative to memory subsets, naive subsets generally showed larger estimated richness. Expectations were that clonotype sharing among donors would be affected by sequencing depth.

Produced via immunoSEQ multiplex PCR; TCRdb's table is partial and in-frame only. The table has some 1,600,000 clones, 95% to 99% seen once. The CDR3 is 15 amino acids. Between the trimmed V and J ends, which lost 0 bases and 0 bases, there was a span of 6 bases. CDR1 is WSHSY and CDR2 is SAAADI in the germline V gene. Subsets obtained from CD4+ cells comprised CD45RA+ naive and CD45RA-negative memory cells. Notes on this clone: No antigen is known for it. In the same sample, other DNA sequences code for this CDR3.

The clonotype was recovered from a man aged 25-45 years in good health. Sequenced: naive CD4+ T cells sorted from blood. Noted subset: CD45RA+ positively selected. The chain recombines TRBV10-2 with TRBJ1-3; weak D call: TRBD1 (6 bases). The DNA for the CDR3 is TGCGCCAGCAGTGAGTCAGGGGGCTCTGGAAACACCATATATTTT. It specifies CASSESGGSGNTIYF.